This entry concerns a single TCR beta chain. Its target is not known. This entry comes from a study of cytotoxic CD8 clonotypes in ibrutinib-treated CLL. V was pared by 5 bases and J by 1 base, with 18 bases between. The CDR3 sequence is 16 residues long. The germline CDR1 and CDR2 sequences are SGHTA and FQGNSA. Assay: immunoSEQ multiplex PCR; the TCRdb copy retains only in-frame clones and omits some. This table holds 150,000 to 250,000 clones, over 60% found once. Study results and caveats: Clonality went higher at ibrutinib response and then dropped back toward baseline at progression.

The source was PBMCs, collected after 24 months of ibrutinib treatment. The clonotype comes from a human donor with chronic lymphocytic leukemia. The V call is TRBV7-2, the J call TRBJ2-7, with D possibly TRBD2 on 5 matching bases. The CDR3 sequence: CASSPKPRESSYEQYF. The CDR3, as DNA: TGTGCCAGCAGCCCAAAACCCCGGGAAAGTTCCTACGAGCAGTACTTC.